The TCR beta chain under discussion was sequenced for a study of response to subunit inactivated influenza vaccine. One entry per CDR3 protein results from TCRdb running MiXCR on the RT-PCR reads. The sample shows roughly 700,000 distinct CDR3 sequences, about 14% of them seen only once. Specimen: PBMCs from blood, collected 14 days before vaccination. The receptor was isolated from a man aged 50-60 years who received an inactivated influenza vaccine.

CDR3 sequence reads: CASSYPSRGPYNEQFF. CDR3 nucleotides: TGTGCCAGCAGCTACCCCAGCAGGGGCCCCTACAATGAGCAGTTCTTC. This chain uses TRBV11-1 with TRBJ2-1, with D possibly TRBD1 on 6 matching bases. The CDR3 is 16 amino acids. Germline values: CDR1 SGHAT, CDR2 FQDESV (reference sequence). Trimming shortened V by 4 bases and J by 2 bases, and 15 bases separated the two germline ends.